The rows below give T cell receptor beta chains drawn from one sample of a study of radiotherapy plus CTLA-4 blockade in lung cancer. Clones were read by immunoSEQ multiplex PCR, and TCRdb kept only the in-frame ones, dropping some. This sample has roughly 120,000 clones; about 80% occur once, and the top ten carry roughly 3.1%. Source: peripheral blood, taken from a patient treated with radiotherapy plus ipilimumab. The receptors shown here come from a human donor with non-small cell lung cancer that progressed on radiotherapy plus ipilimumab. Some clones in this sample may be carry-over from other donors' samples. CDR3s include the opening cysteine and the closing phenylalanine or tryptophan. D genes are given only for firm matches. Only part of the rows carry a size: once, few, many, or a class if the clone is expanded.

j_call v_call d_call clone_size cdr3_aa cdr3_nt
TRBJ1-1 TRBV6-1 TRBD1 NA CASRAQGQLNTEAFF TGTGCCAGCAGGGCGCAGGGACAGTTGAACACTGAAGCTTTCTTT
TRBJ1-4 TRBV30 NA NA CAWRPNRDLWEKLFF TGTGCCTGGAGACCGAACAGGGACCTCTGGGAAAAACTGTTTTTT
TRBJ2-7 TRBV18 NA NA CASSPQGQSSYEQYF TGTGCCAGCTCACCCCAGGGACAAAGCTCCTACGAGCAGTACTTC
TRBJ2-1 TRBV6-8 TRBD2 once CASSYRLAGDPTRYNEQFF TGTGCCAGCAGTTATAGACTAGCGGGGGATCCTACTCGCTACAATGAGCAGTTCTTC
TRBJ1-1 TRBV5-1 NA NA CATGRGGGTEAFF TGCGCCACCGGTCGGGGGGGTGGCACTGAAGCTTTCTTT
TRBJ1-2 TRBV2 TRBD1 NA CASRPHPGQGFDGYTF TGTGCCAGCAGACCACATCCGGGACAGGGGTTTGATGGCTACACCTTC
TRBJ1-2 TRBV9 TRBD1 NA CASSVRDSLNYGYTF TGTGCCAGCAGCGTTAGGGACAGCTTAAACTATGGCTACACCTTC
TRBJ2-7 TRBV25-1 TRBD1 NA CASSETGTGIEQYF TGTGCCAGCAGTGAAACCGGGACAGGGATCGAGCAGTACTTC
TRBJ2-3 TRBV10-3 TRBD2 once CASYGGGRSDTQYF TGTGCCTCTTACGGGGGGGGCCGGTCAGATACGCAGTATTTT
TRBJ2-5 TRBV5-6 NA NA CASSLVETQYF TGTGCCAGCAGCTTGGTGGAGACCCAGTACTTC
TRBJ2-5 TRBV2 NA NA CASYPGGLAEETQYF TGTGCCAGCTACCCAGGGGGCCTAGCGGAAGAGACCCAGTACTTC
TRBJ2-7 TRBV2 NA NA CASTLSYEQYF TGTGCCAGCACGCTTTCCTACGAGCAGTACTTC
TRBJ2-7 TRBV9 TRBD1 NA CASSLTGGSYGQYF TGTGCCAGCAGCCTAACAGGGGGCTCCTACGGGCAGTACTTC
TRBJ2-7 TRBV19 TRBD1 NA CASSPRTGQASYEQYF TGTGCCAGTAGTCCCAGGACGGGACAGGCTTCCTACGAGCAGTACTTC
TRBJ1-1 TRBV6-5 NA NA CASSYWLGREAFF TGTGCCAGCAGTTACTGGCTGGGTCGTGAAGCTTTCTTT
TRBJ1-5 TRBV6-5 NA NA CASSSQLYSNQPQHF TGTGCCAGCAGTTCGCAACTATATAGCAATCAGCCCCAGCATTTT
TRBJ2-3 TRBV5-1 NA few CASSLVGTDTQYF TGCGCCAGCAGCTTGGTGGGCACAGATACGCAGTATTTT
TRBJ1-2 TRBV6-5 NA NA CASSYSPGQGGYTF TGTGCCAGCAGTTACTCACCCGGACAAGGCGGCTACACCTTC
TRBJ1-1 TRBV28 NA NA CASSEQGGGTEAFF TGTGCCAGCAGTGAACAGGGAGGGGGCACTGAAGCTTTCTTT
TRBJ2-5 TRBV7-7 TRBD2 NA CASSPRTSVETQYF TGTGCTAGCAGCCCGCGGACTAGCGTGGAGACCCAGTACTTC